The entry below describes one T cell receptor beta chain. Germline V lookup: CDR1 LNHDA, CDR2 SQIVND (reference sequence). V lost 4 bases and J lost 2, with 11 bases in between. The CDR3 totals 14 residues. Per the study methods: Reference gene primer amplification yielded estimated nucleated cell counts. Generated by immunoSEQ multiplex PCR, the TCRdb table keeps only in-frame clones and is missing some. Clone size and the V and J calls come from that table; the DNA yielded D and trimming. The sample holds fewer than 250,000 clones, more than 70% seen once. This sample is part of a study of blood T cell repertoires in COVID-19. Study-level background: COVID-19 samples collected from the United States, Italy and Spain covered acute and convalescent phases. The cDNA or gDNA used as material had been derived from T cells, B-cell-depleted T cells, or PBMCs.

This TCR was sampled from a woman aged 40 to 50 who had recovered from COVID-19. Sequencing was performed on peripheral blood. The chain uses TRBV19 and TRBJ1-2; D call uncertain. For the CDR3, the DNA is TGTGCCAGTAGTAGCTTGGGAGCAAACTATGGCTACACCTTC. Its protein is CASSSLGANYGYTF.